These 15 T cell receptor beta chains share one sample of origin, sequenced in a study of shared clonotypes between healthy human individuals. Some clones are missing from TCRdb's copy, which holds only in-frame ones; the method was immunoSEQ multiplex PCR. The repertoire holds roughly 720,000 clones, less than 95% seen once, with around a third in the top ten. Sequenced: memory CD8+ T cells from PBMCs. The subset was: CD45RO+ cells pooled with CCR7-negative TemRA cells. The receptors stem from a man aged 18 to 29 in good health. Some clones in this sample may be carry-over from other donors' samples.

The CDR3 nucleotides read TGCGCCAGCAGCCCGCTGGTAGGTGAAAAACTGTTTTTT. Protein: CASSPLVGEKLFF. The V and J genes are TRBV4-1 and TRBJ1-4; D gene unclear. CDR3 length equals 13 residues. With 4 bases removed from V and 7 bases from J, the gap between germline ends came to 10 bases. Germline V gene data show CDR1 as MGHRA and CDR2 as YSYEKL.

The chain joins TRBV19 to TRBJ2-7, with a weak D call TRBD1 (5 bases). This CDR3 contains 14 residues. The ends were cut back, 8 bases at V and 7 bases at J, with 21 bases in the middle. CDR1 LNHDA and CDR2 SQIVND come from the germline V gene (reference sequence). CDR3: CASSPGFLRQEQYF. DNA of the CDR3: TGTGCCAGTTCACCAGGGTTCCTTCGGCAGGAGCAGTACTTC.

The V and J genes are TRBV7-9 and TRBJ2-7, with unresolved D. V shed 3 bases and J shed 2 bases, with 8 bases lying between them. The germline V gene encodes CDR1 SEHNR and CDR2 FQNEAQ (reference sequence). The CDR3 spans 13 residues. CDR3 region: CASSLGIPYEQYF. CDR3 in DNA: TGTGCCAGCAGCTTGGGGATCCCCTACGAGCAGTACTTC.

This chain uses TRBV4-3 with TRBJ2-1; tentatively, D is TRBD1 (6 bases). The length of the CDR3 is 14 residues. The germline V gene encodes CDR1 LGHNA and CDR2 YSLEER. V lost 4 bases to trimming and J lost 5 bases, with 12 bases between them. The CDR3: CASSLRDTNNEQFF. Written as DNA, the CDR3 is TGCGCCAGCAGCCTCCGGGACACCAACAATGAGCAGTTCTTC.

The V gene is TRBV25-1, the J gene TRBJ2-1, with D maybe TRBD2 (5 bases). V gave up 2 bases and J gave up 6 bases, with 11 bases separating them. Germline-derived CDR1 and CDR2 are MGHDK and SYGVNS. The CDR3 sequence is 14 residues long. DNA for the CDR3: TGTGCCAGCAGTGAACTGACGGGAATCAATGAGCAGTTCTTC. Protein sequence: CASSELTGINEQFF. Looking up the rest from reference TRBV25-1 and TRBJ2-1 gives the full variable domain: EADIYQTPRYLVIGTGKKITLECSQTMGHDKMYWYQQDPGMELHLIHYSYGVNSTEKGDLSSESTVSRIRTEHFPLTLESARPSHTSQYLCASSELTGINEQFFGPGTRLTVL.

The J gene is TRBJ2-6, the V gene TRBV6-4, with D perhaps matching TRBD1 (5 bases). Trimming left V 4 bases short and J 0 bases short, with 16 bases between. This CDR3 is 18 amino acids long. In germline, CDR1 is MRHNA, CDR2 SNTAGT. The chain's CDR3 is CASSAHPGRASGANVLTF. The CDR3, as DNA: TGTGCCAGCAGTGCCCATCCTGGCAGGGCCTCTGGGGCCAACGTCCTGACTTTC.

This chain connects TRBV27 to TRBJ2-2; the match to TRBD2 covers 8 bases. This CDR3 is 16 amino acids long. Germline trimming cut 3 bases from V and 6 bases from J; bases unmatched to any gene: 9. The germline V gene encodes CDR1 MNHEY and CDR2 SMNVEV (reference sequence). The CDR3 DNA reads TGTGCCAGCAGTTTCATTGGGACTAGGGGTCCCGGGGAGCTGTTTTTT. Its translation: CASSFIGTRGPGELFF.

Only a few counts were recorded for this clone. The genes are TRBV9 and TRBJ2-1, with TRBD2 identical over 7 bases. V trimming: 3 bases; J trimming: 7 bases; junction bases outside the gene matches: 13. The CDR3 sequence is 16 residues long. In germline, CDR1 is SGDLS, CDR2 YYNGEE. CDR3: CASSAPRGGRGNEQFF. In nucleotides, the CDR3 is TGTGCCAGCAGCGCGCCACGAGGAGGGAGGGGTAATGAGCAGTTCTTC.

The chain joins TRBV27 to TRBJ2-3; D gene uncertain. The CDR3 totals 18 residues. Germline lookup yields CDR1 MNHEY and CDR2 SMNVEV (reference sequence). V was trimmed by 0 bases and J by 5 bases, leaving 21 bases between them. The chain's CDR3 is CASSLSPKDLVLGDTQYF. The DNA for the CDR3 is TGTGCCAGCAGTTTATCCCCCAAGGATCTCGTGTTAGGAGATACGCAGTATTTT.

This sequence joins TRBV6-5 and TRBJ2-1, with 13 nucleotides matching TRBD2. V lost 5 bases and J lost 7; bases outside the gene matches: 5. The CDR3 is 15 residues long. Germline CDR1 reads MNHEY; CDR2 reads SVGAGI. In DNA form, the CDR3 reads TGTGCCAGCAGTCAACTAGCGGGAGGGAGGAATGAGCAGTTCTTC. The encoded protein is CASSQLAGGRNEQFF.

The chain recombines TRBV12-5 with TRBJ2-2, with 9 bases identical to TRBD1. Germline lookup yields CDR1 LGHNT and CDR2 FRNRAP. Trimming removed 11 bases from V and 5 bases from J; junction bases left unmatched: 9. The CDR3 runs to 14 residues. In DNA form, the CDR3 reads TGTGCTCGCGTTGGGACAGGGATAACCGGGGAGCTGTTTTTT. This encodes CARVGTGITGELFF.

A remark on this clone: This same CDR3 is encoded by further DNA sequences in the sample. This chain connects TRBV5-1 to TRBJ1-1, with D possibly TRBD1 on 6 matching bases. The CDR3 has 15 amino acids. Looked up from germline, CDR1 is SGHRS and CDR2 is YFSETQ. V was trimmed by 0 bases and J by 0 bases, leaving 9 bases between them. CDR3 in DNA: TGCGCCAGCAGCTTGGAAGGGGGGATGAACACTGAAGCTTTCTTT. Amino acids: CASSLEGGMNTEAFF.

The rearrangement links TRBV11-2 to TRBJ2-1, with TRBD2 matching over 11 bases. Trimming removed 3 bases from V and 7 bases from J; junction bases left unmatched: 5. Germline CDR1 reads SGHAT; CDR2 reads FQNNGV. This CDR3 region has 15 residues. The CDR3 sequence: CASSLSSGRVNEQFF. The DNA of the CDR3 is TGTGCCAGCAGCTTGAGTAGCGGGAGGGTGAATGAGCAGTTCTTC.

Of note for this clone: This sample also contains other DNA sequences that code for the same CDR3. The DNA of the CDR3 is TGTGCCAGCAGCGTATCAGGGGGGGACACTGAAGCTTTCTTT. This sequence encodes CASSVSGGDTEAFF. This chain connects TRBV9 to TRBJ1-1; TRBD1 matches 7 bases. V was clipped by 1 base and J by 3 bases; unmatched bases: 3. CDR1 and CDR2 from the germline V gene are SGDLS and YYNGEE. This CDR3 spans 14 amino acids.

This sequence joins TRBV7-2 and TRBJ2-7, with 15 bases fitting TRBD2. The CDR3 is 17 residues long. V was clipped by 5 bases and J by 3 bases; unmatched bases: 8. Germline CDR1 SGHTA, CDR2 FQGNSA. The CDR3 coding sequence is TGTGCCAGCAGCGCCGGACTAGCGGGAGGGCTGGTCTACGAGCAGTACTTC. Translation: CASSAGLAGGLVYEQYF.